The 8 T cell receptor beta chains listed next were all sequenced from one sample in a study of cytomegalovirus exposure and HLA in healthy donors. The PCR was carried out with 60 Vbeta primers and 13 Jbeta primers. Repertoires were generated with immunoSEQ multiplex PCR, while TCRdb's copy carries only in-frame clones and drops some. The profile shows 65,000 to 85,000 clones, 65% to 80% of them singletons. The source material was PBMCs. The receptor set was obtained from a male donor in good health and CMV-seropositive.

The chain combines TRBV5-1 with TRBJ2-7; 8 positions match TRBD1. Germline V gene sequence: CDR1 SGHRS, CDR2 YFSETQ. Unmatched junction bases numbered 4, after V lost 1 base and J lost 1 base. The CDR3 contains 15 residues. CDR3 protein: CASSLTGQASYEQYF. The CDR3 nucleotides are TGCGCCAGCAGCTTGACGGGACAGGCGTCCTACGAGCAGTACTTC.

V gene TRBV2 combines with J gene TRBJ2-5; 8 bases fit TRBD1. V shed 6 bases, J shed 5 bases, and the junction held 5 bases outside the gene matches. CDR1 is SNHLY, CDR2 FYNNEI, per germline. The CDR3 runs 13 residues. The CDR3 DNA is TGTGCCAGCAGCCGACAGGGGAGGGAGACCCAGTACTTC. It is translated as CASSRQGRETQYF.

V usage is TRBV18 and J usage is TRBJ1-2, with unresolved D. This CDR3 has 13 residues. The ends were cut back, 4 bases at V and 5 bases at J, with 11 bases in the middle. Germline values: CDR1 KGHSH, CDR2 LQKENI. The CDR3 reads CASSRGISYGYTF. The CDR3 nucleotides read TGTGCCAGCTCACGCGGGATTTCTTATGGCTACACCTTC.

The chain is built from TRBV11-3 and TRBJ2-3; D not resolved. The CDR3 totals 12 residues. Trimming left V 0 bases short and J 6 bases short, with 4 bases between. Germline V CDR1 and CDR2: SGHNT, YENEEA. This chain's CDR3 is CASSLDGDTQYF. In DNA, the CDR3 is TGTGCCAGCAGCTTAGACGGGGATACGCAGTATTTT.

CDR3: CASRTGSGNTIYF. In DNA, the CDR3 is TGTGCCAGCAGGACAGGCTCTGGAAACACCATATATTTT. The chain employs TRBV19 and TRBJ1-3; the match to TRBD1 covers 7 bases. The V and J ends lost 9 bases and 0 bases, in that order; junction bases with no gene match: 2. The CDR3 length is 13 residues. Germline V CDR1 and CDR2: LNHDA, SQIVND (reference sequence).

The CDR3 DNA reads as TGCGCCAGCAGCGCAGGGTCGGGGGCCAACGTCCTGACTTTC. Protein sequence: CASSAGSGANVLTF. The chain employs TRBV10-2 and TRBJ2-6; D is perhaps TRBD1 (5 bases). The CDR3 covers 14 residues. Germline V gene data show CDR1 as WSHSY and CDR2 as SAAADI. The V gene lost 6 bases and the J gene lost 4 bases, with 10 bases spanning the gap.

The rearrangement joins TRBV25-1 to TRBJ1-2; D is uncertain. Germline loops: CDR1 MGHDK, CDR2 SYGVNS. The CDR3 covers 16 residues. Trimming removed 1 base from V and 0 bases from J, with 12 bases in between. The CDR3 spells CASSELVGGSNYGYTF. For the CDR3, the DNA is TGTGCCAGCAGTGAATTAGTCGGCGGATCTAACTATGGCTACACCTTC.

The V call is TRBV11-2, the J call TRBJ2-2, with TRBD2 identical over 10 bases. V lost 5 bases, J lost 3 bases, and 6 bases stayed unmatched. Germline V gene lookup returns CDR1 SGHAT and CDR2 FQNNGV. The CDR3 spans 16 residues. CDR3 loop: CASSASGRGYTGELFF. The CDR3 DNA reads as TGTGCCAGCAGCGCTAGCGGGAGAGGATACACCGGGGAGCTGTTTTTT.